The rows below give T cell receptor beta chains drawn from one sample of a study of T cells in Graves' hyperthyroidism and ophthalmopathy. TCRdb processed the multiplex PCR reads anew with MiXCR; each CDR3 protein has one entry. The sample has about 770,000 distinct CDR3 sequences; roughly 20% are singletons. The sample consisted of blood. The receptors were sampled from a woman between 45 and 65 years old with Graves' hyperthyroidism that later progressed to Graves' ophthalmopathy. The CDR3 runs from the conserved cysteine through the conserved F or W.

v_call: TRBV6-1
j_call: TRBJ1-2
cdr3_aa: CAISNQQGYGYTF

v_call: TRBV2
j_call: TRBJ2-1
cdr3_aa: CASTWGLAGGHNEQFF

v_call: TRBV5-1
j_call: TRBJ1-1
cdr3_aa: CASSFHGTGGVPEAFF

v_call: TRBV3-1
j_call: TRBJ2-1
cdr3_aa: CASSQDGSYNEQFF

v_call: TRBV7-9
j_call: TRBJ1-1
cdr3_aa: CASRTAYTEAFF

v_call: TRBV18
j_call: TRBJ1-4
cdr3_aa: CASSPLDRVREKLFF

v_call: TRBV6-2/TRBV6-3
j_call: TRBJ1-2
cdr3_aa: CASSYLTTGGADGYTF

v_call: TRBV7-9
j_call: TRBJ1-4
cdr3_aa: CASSLEKATYEKLFF

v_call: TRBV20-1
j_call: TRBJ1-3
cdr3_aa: CSAIPGQGGNTIYF

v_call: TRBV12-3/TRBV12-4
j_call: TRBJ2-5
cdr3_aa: CASTDRLDWTQYF

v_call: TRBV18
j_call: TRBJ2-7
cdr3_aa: CASSPPAGPYEQYF

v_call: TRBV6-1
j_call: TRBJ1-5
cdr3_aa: CAMGVEDQPQHF

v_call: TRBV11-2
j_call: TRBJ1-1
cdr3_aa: CASSLYGRTNTEAFF

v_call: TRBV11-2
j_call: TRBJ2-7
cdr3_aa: CASQGISPPYEQYF

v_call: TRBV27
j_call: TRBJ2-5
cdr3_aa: CASSPSSNYQETQYF

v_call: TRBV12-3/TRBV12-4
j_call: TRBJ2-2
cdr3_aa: CASSFPPLPTGHSNTGELFF

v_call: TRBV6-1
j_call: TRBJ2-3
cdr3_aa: CASSPGRITDTQYF

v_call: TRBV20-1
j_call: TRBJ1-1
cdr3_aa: CSARAPATEAFF

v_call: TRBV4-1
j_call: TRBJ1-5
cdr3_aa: CASSQGRTGDSNQPQHF

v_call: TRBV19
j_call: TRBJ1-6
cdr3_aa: CASTTLLWSSPLHF

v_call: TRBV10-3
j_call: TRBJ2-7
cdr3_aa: CAISGARDTYEQYF

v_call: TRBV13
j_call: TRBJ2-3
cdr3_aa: CASSLGDRGTDTQYF

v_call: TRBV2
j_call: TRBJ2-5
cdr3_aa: CASRGRRNQETQYF

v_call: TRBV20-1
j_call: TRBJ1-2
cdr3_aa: CSAEKPGHTNYGYTF

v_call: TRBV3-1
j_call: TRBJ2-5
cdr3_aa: CASSQDLFGGETQYF

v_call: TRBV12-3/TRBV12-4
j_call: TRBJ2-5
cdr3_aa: CASRESLQETQYF

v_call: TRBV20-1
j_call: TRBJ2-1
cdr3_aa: CSASRRDMSYNEQFF

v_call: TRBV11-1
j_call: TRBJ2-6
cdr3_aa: CASSPLVSGANVLTF

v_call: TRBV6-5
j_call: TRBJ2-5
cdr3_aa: CASSSFPTGETQYF

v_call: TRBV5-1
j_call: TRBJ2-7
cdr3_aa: CASSSSGGDYEQYF

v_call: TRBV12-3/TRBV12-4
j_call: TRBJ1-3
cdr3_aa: CASTSGRSGNTIYF

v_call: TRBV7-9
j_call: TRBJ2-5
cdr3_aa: CAIVTSRETQYF

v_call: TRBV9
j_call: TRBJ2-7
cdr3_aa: CTSSVVDTTGAIAGPTSYEQYF

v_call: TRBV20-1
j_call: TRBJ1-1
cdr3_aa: CSARWPQVNTEAFF

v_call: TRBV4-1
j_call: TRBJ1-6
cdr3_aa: CASSQDQAGDSPLHF

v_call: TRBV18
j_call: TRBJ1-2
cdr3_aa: CASSPGLIYGYTF

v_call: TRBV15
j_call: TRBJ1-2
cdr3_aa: CATSRGGGYGYTF

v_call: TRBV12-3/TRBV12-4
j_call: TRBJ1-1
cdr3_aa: CASSFSGVVTEAFF